These T cell receptor beta chains were read from a single sample in a study of cytomegalovirus exposure and HLA in healthy donors. TCRdb's copy holds only in-frame clones and misses some; the assay was immunoSEQ multiplex PCR. The repertoire holds 95,000 to 150,000 clones, roughly 10% seen once, with approximately 4.5% in the top ten. The source material was PBMCs. The origin of the receptors is a woman aged 18-30 years in good health and CMV-seropositive. The CDR3 runs from the conserved cysteine through the conserved F or W. The order of the fields is V gene, J gene, D gene, clone size, CDR3 protein, CDR3 DNA. The D gene is left open where the match is weak. Size values are once, few and many counts, or a class for expanded clones, and some rows have none.

TRBV19	TRBJ2-1	TRBD2	.	CASSLLAGGYNEQFF	TGTGCCAGTAGTCTCCTAGCGGGAGGATACAATGAGCAGTTCTTC
TRBV19	TRBJ1-5	.	many	CASVSGRWQPQHF	TGTGCCAGCGTGTCGGGGAGGTGGCAGCCCCAGCATTTT
TRBV5-1	TRBJ2-1	TRBD2	few	CASSFGGRAADEQFF	TGCGCCAGCAGCTTCGGCGGGAGGGCGGCCGATGAGCAGTTCTTC
TRBV6-1	TRBJ2-7	.	.	CASSGQGKGYEQYF	TGTGCCAGCAGTGGGCAGGGGAAGGGCTACGAGCAGTACTTC
TRBV6-5	TRBJ2-7	TRBD1	few	CASSEQGLIYEQYF	TGTGCCAGCAGTGAACAGGGGCTTATCTACGAGCAGTACTTC
TRBV2	TRBJ2-2	.	.	CASSEEADTGELFF	TGTGCCAGCAGTGAAGAAGCGGACACCGGGGAGCTGTTTTTT
TRBV5-4	TRBJ2-1	.	few	CASSATTTGEQFF	TGTGCCAGCAGCGCTACTACAACGGGGGAGCAGTTCTTC
TRBV7-8	TRBJ1-1	TRBD1	few	CASSLDGTGTRVAFF	TGTGCCAGCAGCTTAGACGGGACAGGGACCAGGGTGGCTTTCTTT
TRBV5-1	TRBJ2-5	TRBD2	.	CASSVGTTQETQYF	TGCGCCAGCAGCGTGGGGACTACTCAAGAGACCCAGTACTTC
TRBV30	TRBJ2-5	TRBD2	few	CAWSNPGLAGRTQYF	TGTGCCTGGAGTAATCCGGGACTAGCGGGACGGACCCAGTACTTC
TRBV28	TRBJ1-3	.	.	CASSSPGDPGNTIYF	TGTGCCAGCAGTTCCCCAGGGGACCCTGGAAACACCATATATTTT
TRBV5-1	TRBJ1-5	TRBD1	few	CASSPTGDHQPQHF	TGCGCCAGCAGCCCGACAGGGGATCATCAGCCCCAGCATTTT
TRBV9	TRBJ1-3	.	.	CASSVDEGGSGNTIYF	TGTGCCAGCAGCGTAGACGAAGGGGGCTCTGGAAACACCATATATTTT
TRBV19	TRBJ1-1	.	few	CASSTTGGGTEAFF	TGTGCCAGTAGTACCACTGGGGGCGGGACTGAAGCTTTCTTT
TRBV11-3	TRBJ2-7	TRBD2	few	CASSLSLWGTKTYEQYF	TGTGCCAGCAGCTTGAGTTTGTGGGGGACTAAAACCTACGAGCAGTACTTC
TRBV11-3	TRBJ1-1	TRBD1	.	CASTRDRGNTEAFF	TGTGCCAGCACCCGTGACAGGGGTAACACTGAAGCTTTCTTT